This T cell receptor (beta chain) was observed in a study of cytomegalovirus exposure and HLA in healthy donors. On the study more broadly: Roughly 180 million T cells yielded 100 million or so unique TCR beta sequences, as an earlier analysis found. Among over 300 genotyped donors, 80% to 90% fell in the Caucasian-associated ancestry cluster.

Deletions cut 3 bases from V and 2 bases from J, with 10 bases between. The CDR3 is made up of 15 amino acids. CDR1 ENHRY and CDR2 SYGVKD come from the germline V gene. Findings and limits, study-wide: Cytomegalovirus association was assigned to about 150 TCR beta chains.

Use of 60 Vbeta and 13 Jbeta primers characterized the PCR. Assay: immunoSEQ multiplex PCR; the TCRdb copy retains only in-frame clones and omits some. The sample consists of approximately 110,000 clones, 74% of them appearing once. As for this clone: No antigen is known for it.

The source of this sequence is a man aged 45-65 years in good health and CMV-seropositive. The chain joins TRBV10-3 to TRBJ2-2; possibly TRBD1 for D (5 bases). The sequencing sample was made of PBMCs. CDR3 DNA: TGTGCCATCAGTGAAGTGACAGCCAACACCGGGGAGCTGTTTTTT. Translated, it gives CAISEVTANTGELFF.